This entry features one T cell receptor (beta chain) sequence. The data were obtained in a study of blood T cell repertoires in COVID-19. Germline CDR1 reads SGHAT; CDR2 reads FQNNGV. The ends were cut back, 2 bases at V and 3 bases at J, with 11 bases in the middle. This CDR3 is built from 15 residues. This table comes from immunoSEQ multiplex PCR, and its TCRdb copy is limited to in-frame clones, with some not included. The sample holds approximately 70,000 clones, about 90% seen once. The receptor was derived from a human donor in a cohort sampled during active COVID-19. Input material: peripheral blood. V gene TRBV11-2 combines with J gene TRBJ2-4, with no clear D. CDR3 in DNA: TGTGCCAGCAGCTTACTCCGCAACGGCAAAAACATTCAGTACTTC. It translates to CASSLLRNGKNIQYF.